This T cell receptor (beta chain) was identified during a study of blood T cell repertoires in COVID-19. Sequencing used immunoSEQ multiplex PCR; TCRdb keeps in-frame clones, though not all of them. The sample has 200,000 to 250,000 clones, 70% to 90% seen once. Germline-derived CDR1 and CDR2 are SGHDT and YYEEEE. The V gene lost 1 base and the J gene lost 10 bases, with 11 bases spanning the gap. The length of the CDR3 is 12 residues. The TCR sequence derives from a man aged 25 to 40 who had recovered from COVID-19. The rearrangement uses TRBV5-6 and TRBJ1-1, with D possibly being TRBD1 (5 bases). Sequencing was done on a sample of PBMCs or T cells enriched from blood (not recorded which). CDR3 DNA sequence: TGTGCCAGCAGCTTGAGCGGGGGGGTAGCTTTCTTT. It specifies CASSLSGGVAFF.